The 3 T cell receptor beta chains reported below all come from one sample, sequenced in a study of control samples from healthy donors and cancer patients. TCRdb's copy holds only in-frame clones and misses some; the assay was immunoSEQ multiplex PCR. The top ten clones hold about 6.5% of a sample with tens of thousands of clones, around 89% of them seen once. The sequencing sample was made of PBMCs. The receptors shown here come from a man aged 60-69 years with colorectal cancer.

Concerning this clone itself: The sample contains more than one DNA sequence encoding this CDR3. The V call is TRBV9, the J call TRBJ1-2; TRBD1 might be the D (6 bases). The CDR3 covers 15 residues. V dropped 4 bases and J dropped 8 bases, with 21 bases sitting between them. Germline-derived CDR1 and CDR2 are SGDLS and YYNGEE. DNA for the CDR3: TGTGCCAGCAGCTACCAAGGCGCGGGGGCGGGGGGCTACACCTTC. Translation: CASSYQGAGAGGYTF.

This rearrangement joins TRBV6-5 to TRBJ1-1; D possibly corresponds to TRBD1 (6 bases). The germline gives CDR1 MNHEY, CDR2 SVGAGI. This CDR3 is 15 amino acids long. V was pared by 6 bases and J by 4 bases, with 18 bases between. Written as DNA, the CDR3 is TGTGCCAGCAGGATCAAACCGAGGGGGACCACTGAAGCTTTCTTT. Residues: CASRIKPRGTTEAFF.

To note about this clone: One end of the junction is discordant with germline, which a read error may explain. J is TRBJ1-2 and V is TRBV2, with 7 bases fitting TRBD1. Looked up from germline, CDR1 is SNHLY and CDR2 is FYNNEI. This CDR3 spans 14 amino acids. Here the CDR3 reads CASTRRDSNHGNTF. In nucleotides, the CDR3 is TGTGCCAGCACGCGTCGGGACAGTAACCATGGCAACACCTTC.